Sequencing of this TCR beta chain was carried out in a study of shared clonotypes between healthy human individuals. Notes on the study in general: Naive subsets generally exceeded memory subsets in estimated richness.

Trimming pared 3 bases from V and 5 bases from J, leaving 2 bases between. The CDR3 length is 11 residues. Looked up from germline, CDR1 is ENHRY and CDR2 is SYGVKD. Every donor, a Caucasian adult, lived in Nashville, Tennessee. Details on this clone: Antigen unknown.

It was across several immunoSEQ plates that each subset's genomic DNA was evenly split. Original analysis: ImmunoSEQ only sent back junction sequences with no quality scores, so filtering was done differently. Clones were sequenced by immunoSEQ multiplex PCR, and TCRdb holds only the in-frame ones, with some missing. The DNA was the basis for D and trimming; V, J and clone size are from that table. This repertoire shows 2 million or so clones, 90% to 95% found once; its top ten account for under 0.15%. The rearrangement joins TRBV10-3 to TRBJ2-1; D not resolved. The sequence was obtained from a man aged 18 to 35 in good health. What was sequenced was naive CD4+ T cells sorted from blood. The subset here: CD45RA+ positively selected. The CDR3, as DNA: TGTGCCATCAGTGATCACAATGAGCAGTTCTTC. Its protein product is CAISDHNEQFF.